This T cell receptor beta chain came from a study of immune evolution from preneoplasia to lung adenocarcinoma. Study overall: HLA loss of heterozygosity: roughly 6.4% AIS, about 15% MIA, more than 25% ADC, none AAH.

Two lung cancer pathologists independently confirmed each histologic diagnosis. Sequenced by immunoSEQ multiplex PCR; TCRdb stores in-frame clones only, minus some. In the table there are around 40,000 clones, around 85% of which are singletons. The CDR3 has 15 amino acids. The V and J ends lost 7 bases and 4 bases, in that order; junction bases with no gene match: 10. Germline CDR1 is MDHEN and CDR2 is SYDVKM. The sample comprised FFPE invasive lung adenocarcinoma tissue. The chain is built from TRBV28 and TRBJ2-7; 10 bases agree with TRBD1. This TCR derives from a person in their 60s with lung adenocarcinoma. CDR3 nucleotide sequence: TGTGCCAGCACTACGCCGGGACAGGGGACTTACGAGCAGTACTTC. Translation gives CASTTPGQGTYEQYF.